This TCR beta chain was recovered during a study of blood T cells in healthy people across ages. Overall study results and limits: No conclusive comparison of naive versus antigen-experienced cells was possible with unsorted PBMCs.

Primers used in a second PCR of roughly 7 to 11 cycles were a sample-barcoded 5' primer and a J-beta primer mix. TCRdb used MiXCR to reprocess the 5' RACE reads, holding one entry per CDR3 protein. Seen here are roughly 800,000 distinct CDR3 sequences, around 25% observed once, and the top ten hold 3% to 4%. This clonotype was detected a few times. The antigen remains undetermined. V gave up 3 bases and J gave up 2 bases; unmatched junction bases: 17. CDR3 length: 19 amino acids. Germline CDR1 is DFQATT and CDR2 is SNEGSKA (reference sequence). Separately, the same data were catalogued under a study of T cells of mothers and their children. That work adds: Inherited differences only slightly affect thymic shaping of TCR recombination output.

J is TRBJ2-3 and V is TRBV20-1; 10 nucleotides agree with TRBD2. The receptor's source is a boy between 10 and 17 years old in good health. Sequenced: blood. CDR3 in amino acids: CSARDSPSGRAIFTDTQYF. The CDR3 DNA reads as TGCAGTGCTAGGGATAGTCCTAGCGGGAGAGCCATCTTCACAGATACGCAGTATTTT.